One sample yielded the 20 T cell receptor beta chains listed below, sequenced in a study of cytomegalovirus exposure and HLA in healthy donors (dated by TCRdb to 2015 to 2018). The library was built by means of the immunoSEQ multiplex PCR assay. For the multiplex PCR, a mixture combining 60 forward primers for TCR Vbeta segments and 13 reverse primers for TCR Jbeta segments was used. Sourced from immuneACCESS, this table was stored by TCRdb with only in-frame sequences that have V and J called. A share of the clones is absent; for the studies checked, an unresolved V gene accounts for under half, and the remainder has no known explanation. The sample data list nearly 110,000 clones, and about two thirds of these were observed just once. The ten largest clones capture 2.5% to 3.5% of the sample. The specimen was PBMCs. These receptor sequences come from a female donor in good health and CMV-seronegative.

The chain couples TRBV5-1 to TRBJ2-5; 8 nucleotides line up with TRBD1. The CDR3 is 16 residues long. V lost 1 base and J lost 0; bases outside the gene matches: 5. Germline V gene lookup returns CDR1 SGHRS and CDR2 YFSETQ. CDR3: CASSLQGAFHQETQYF. In DNA, the CDR3 is TGCGCCAGCAGCTTGCAGGGGGCGTTCCACCAAGAGACCCAGTACTTC.

The rearrangement joins TRBV6-5 to TRBJ1-1, with D unresolved. Germline CDR1 reads MNHEY; CDR2 reads SVGAGI. Trimming took off 2 bases at V and 0 bases at J, with 7 bases between the two ends. The CDR3 is 14 residues long. The CDR3 DNA reads as TGTGCCAGCAGTTACAGAGGCCTGAACACTGAAGCTTTCTTT. Translating gives CASSYRGLNTEAFF.

The gene calls are TRBV9 and TRBJ1-1, with 10 bases identical to TRBD1. The CDR3 is made up of 15 amino acids. Germline CDR1 and CDR2: SGDLS and YYNGEE. J lost 1 base, V lost 2 bases, and 2 bases had no gene match. The CDR3 region has the DNA TGTGCCAGCAGCGTGGGGACAGGGGAGAACACTGAAGCTTTCTTT. Residues: CASSVGTGENTEAFF.

The chain recombines TRBV4-2 with TRBJ1-2, with D maybe TRBD1 (6 bases). V lost 7 bases and J lost 4, with 19 bases in between. Germline CDR1 reads LGHNA; CDR2 reads YNFKEQ. The CDR3 runs to 15 residues. CDR3 sequence reads: CASTSGQSSFYGYTF. In nucleotides, the CDR3 is TGTGCCAGCACGTCTGGACAGTCTTCCTTCTATGGCTACACCTTC.

This chain uses TRBV2 with TRBJ2-1, with D perhaps matching TRBD2 (5 bases). CDR3 length: 16 amino acids. Trimming removed 6 bases from V and 6 bases from J, with 21 bases in between. The germline V gene encodes CDR1 SNHLY and CDR2 FYNNEI. In nucleotides, the CDR3 is TGTGCCAGCAGCCCAGGACGAGGGAGAGGGCCCAATGAGCAGTTCTTC. Protein product: CASSPGRGRGPNEQFF.

V gene TRBV28 combines with J gene TRBJ1-5; possible D gene TRBD1, 6 bases. Germline assignment: CDR1 MDHEN and CDR2 SYDVKM. V lost 2 bases, J lost 5 bases, and 16 bases lay in between. CDR3 size: 16 residues. Written as DNA, the CDR3 is TGTGCCAGCAGTTTACGTCCCAGGGGTACGTATCAGCCCCAGCATTTT. Its translation: CASSLRPRGTYQPQHF.

DNA for the CDR3: TGTGCCAGCAGCCCCAGGGATTTGGATACGCAGTATTTT. Protein product: CASSPRDLDTQYF. The V gene is TRBV9, the J gene TRBJ2-3, with a possible D match to TRBD1 (5 bases). The CDR3 loop spans 13 amino acids. Germline CDR1 SGDLS, CDR2 YYNGEE. V was pared by 4 bases and J by 6 bases, with 12 bases between. The full variable domain, with the rest looked up from reference TRBV9 and TRBJ2-3, is DSGVTQTPKHLITATGQRVTLRCSPRSGDLSVYWYQQSLDQGLQFLIQYYNGEERAKGNILERFSAQQFPDLHSELNLSSLELGDSALYFCASSPRDLDTQYFGPGTRLTVL.

This clone was counted only a few times. This chain joins TRBV6-1 and TRBJ2-1; TRBD2 matches at 7 bases. The germline V gene encodes CDR1 MNHNS and CDR2 SASEGT. V was clipped by 7 bases and J by 5 bases; unmatched bases: 5. The CDR3 totals 13 residues. The CDR3 loop reads CASTREGHNEQFF. The CDR3 DNA follows: TGTGCCAGCACAAGGGAGGGCCACAATGAGCAGTTCTTC.

The V call is TRBV13, the J call TRBJ2-7; maybe TRBD1 (6 bases). The V gene's germline CDR1 is PRHDT and CDR2 FYEKMQ (reference sequence). Deletions cut 0 bases from V and 5 bases from J, with 8 bases between. The CDR3 runs to 13 residues. CDR3 DNA: TGTGCCAGCAGCTTAGGACAGGGCCACGAGCAGTACTTC. Protein: CASSLGQGHEQYF.

The genes are TRBV5-4 and TRBJ2-7; 11 bases line up with TRBD2. From germline, CDR1 is SGHNT and CDR2 YYREEE (reference sequence). Trimming removed 4 bases from V and 1 base from J; junction bases left unmatched: 4. The CDR3 sequence is 15 residues long. For the CDR3, the DNA is TGTGCCAGCAGCACGGGACTAGCGGTTTCCTACGAGCAGTACTTC. It is translated as CASSTGLAVSYEQYF. The entire variable domain, with the rest obtained from reference TRBV5-4 and TRBJ2-7, is as follows: ETGVTQSPTHLIKTRGQQVTLRCSSQSGHNTVSWYQQALGQGPQFIFQYYREEENGRGNFPPRFSGLQFPNYSSELNVNALELDDSALYLCASSTGLAVSYEQYFGPGTRLTVT.

The gene calls are TRBV19 and TRBJ2-1, with 9 bases identical to TRBD2. Germline values: CDR1 LNHDA, CDR2 SQIVND (reference sequence). The CDR3 is 14 amino acids. Germline trimming cut 6 bases from V and 9 bases from J; bases unmatched to any gene: 9. CDR3 sequence reads: CASRSLAGSTEQFF. DNA of the CDR3: TGTGCCAGTAGATCCCTAGCGGGATCGACTGAGCAGTTCTTC.

The V and J genes are TRBV5-1 and TRBJ1-2; 8 nucleotides align to TRBD1. CDR1 is SGHRS, CDR2 YFSETQ, per germline. J gave up 0 bases and V 4 bases, and 5 bases lay outside the gene matches. The CDR3 covers 15 residues. CDR3 DNA: TGCGCCAGCAGCCCCGAGACAGGGGCTAACTATGGCTACACCTTC. Residues: CASSPETGANYGYTF.

About this clone itself: The same CDR3 also results from other DNA sequences found in this sample. This chain links TRBV6-6 with TRBJ2-7, with TRBD1 identical over 8 bases. With 5 bases clipped from V and 2 bases from J, the junction kept 5 bases outside the gene matches. CDR1 is MNHNY, CDR2 SVGAGI, per germline (reference sequence). This CDR3 has 14 residues. The CDR3, as DNA: TGTGCCAGCAGTCGGGACAGGAAAGCCTACGAGCAGTACTTC. This codes for CASSRDRKAYEQYF.

V gene TRBV5-4 combines with J gene TRBJ1-1; 7 positions match TRBD1. After removal of 0 bases from V and 11 bases from J, the junction contained 4 bases not matched to a gene. The CDR3 is made up of 12 amino acids. Germline V gene data show CDR1 as SGHNT and CDR2 as YYREEE (reference sequence). The CDR3 is CASSLDRGDAFF. CDR3 nucleotide sequence: TGTGCCAGCAGCTTGGACAGGGGCGACGCTTTCTTT.

This clone occurred a few times. The chain recombines TRBV27 with TRBJ2-7, with TRBD1 identical over 8 bases. CDR1 and CDR2 (germline): MNHEY, SMNVEV (reference sequence). The junction had 17 bases not matched to a gene; V was cut back by 6 bases and J by 7 bases. This CDR3 spans 16 amino acids. CDR3 sequence (DNA): TGTGCCAGCAGCAAAACGGACAGGGAAGGGACGGGGGAGCAGTACTTC. Translated: CASSKTDREGTGEQYF.

V is TRBV4-1 and J is TRBJ2-7; 7 bases agree with TRBD1. The V gene's germline CDR1 is MGHRA and CDR2 YSYEKL. CDR3 length equals 15 residues. V gave up 2 bases and J gave up 3 bases; unmatched junction bases: 7. CDR3 region: CASSQPGTESYEQYF. As DNA, the CDR3 is TGCGCCAGCAGCCAACCCGGGACAGAGAGCTACGAGCAGTACTTC.

This clone was picked up one time. V gene TRBV28 combines with J gene TRBJ2-2, with D maybe TRBD2 (6 bases). This CDR3 has 15 amino acids. The V and J ends lost 5 bases and 2 bases respectively, with 12 bases between them. Per germline, CDR1 MDHEN and CDR2 SYDVKM. The CDR3 region has the DNA TGTGCCAGCAGTACCGGGACTCTCAACACCGGGGAGCTGTTTTTT. This gives the protein CASSTGTLNTGELFF.

This chain uses TRBV5-1 with TRBJ1-1; D call uncertain. Trimming removed 0 bases from V and 0 bases from J, with 12 bases in between. The CDR3 is 16 residues long. Germline V gene sequence: CDR1 SGHRS, CDR2 YFSETQ. The CDR3 spells CASSLGQATMNTEAFF. CDR3 nucleotides: TGCGCCAGCAGCTTGGGGCAGGCCACCATGAACACTGAAGCTTTCTTT.

V usage is TRBV5-1 and J usage is TRBJ2-7; TRBD1 aligns across 7 bases. The ends lost 0 bases at V and 3 bases at J; junction bases unmatched: 6. There are 15 residues in the CDR3. In germline, CDR1 is SGHRS, CDR2 YFSETQ. The CDR3 DNA sequence: TGCGCCAGCAGCTTGGAGGGGACAGTCAACTACGAGCAGTACTTC. Translated, it gives CASSLEGTVNYEQYF.

The rearrangement joins TRBV29-1 to TRBJ1-5; D perhaps matches TRBD1 (5 bases). Germline V lookup: CDR1 SQVTM, CDR2 ANQGSEA. CDR3 length equals 13 residues. With 3 bases removed from V and 2 bases from J, the gap between germline ends came to 8 bases. The CDR3, as DNA: TGCAGCGTTGAGGGGACTGGCAATCAGCCCCAGCATTTT. Its protein product is CSVEGTGNQPQHF.